The text below deals with one T cell receptor beta chain. This sample was included in a study of CD8 T cells in Susac syndrome. Germline CDR1 SGHTA, CDR2 FQGNSA. The CDR3 totals 14 residues. V lost 4 bases to trimming and J lost 5 bases, with 14 bases between them. Random hexamers primed reverse transcription of roughly 0.5 to 1 ug RNA. TCRdb fed the immunoSEQ multiplex PCR reads into MiXCR, producing one record per CDR3 protein. The sample contains about 200,000 distinct CDR3 sequences, 85% to 95% of which appear only once. Blood CD8+ and CD4+ T cells underwent high-throughput TCR beta sequencing. Purification of the CD8+ and CD4+ T cells relied on negative isolation, and TEMRA cells underwent FACS enrichment.

The sequence was obtained from a human donor in good health. Sequencing was carried out using CD4+ T cells from PBMCs. The chain couples TRBV7-2 to TRBJ1-1; D gene unclear. CDR3 region: CASSYRGRRTEAFF. CDR3 nucleotides: TGTGCCAGCAGCTACCGTGGGCGGAGAACTGAAGCTTTCTTT.